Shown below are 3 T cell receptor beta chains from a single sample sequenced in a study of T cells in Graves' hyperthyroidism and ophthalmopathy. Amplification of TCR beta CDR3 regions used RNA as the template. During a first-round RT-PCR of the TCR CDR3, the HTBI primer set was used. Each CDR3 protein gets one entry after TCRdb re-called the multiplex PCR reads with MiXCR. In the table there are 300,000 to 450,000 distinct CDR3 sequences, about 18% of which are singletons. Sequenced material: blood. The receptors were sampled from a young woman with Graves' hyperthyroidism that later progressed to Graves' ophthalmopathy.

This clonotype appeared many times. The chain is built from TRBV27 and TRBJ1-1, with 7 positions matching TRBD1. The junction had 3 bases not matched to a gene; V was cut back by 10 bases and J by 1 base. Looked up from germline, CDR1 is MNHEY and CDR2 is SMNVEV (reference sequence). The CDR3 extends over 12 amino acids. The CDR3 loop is CATRTGNTEAFF. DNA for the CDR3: TGTGCCACCCGGACAGGGAACACTGAAGCTTTCTTT.

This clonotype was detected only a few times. The CDR3 nucleotides are TGTGCCAGCAGTTTTAGGGATGAGCAGTTCTTC. Translated, it gives CASSFRDEQFF. J is TRBJ2-1 and V is TRBV12-3 or TRBV12-4; D not resolved. Trimming removed 3 bases from V and 8 bases from J, with 5 bases in between. The CDR3 has 11 amino acids.

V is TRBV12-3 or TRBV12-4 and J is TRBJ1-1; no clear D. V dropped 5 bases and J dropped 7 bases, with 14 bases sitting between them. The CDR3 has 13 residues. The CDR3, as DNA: TGTGCCAGCAGTCCCGGGGTCCGCATTGAAGCTTTCTTT. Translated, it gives CASSPGVRIEAFF.